This T cell receptor beta chain was sequenced for a study of cytomegalovirus exposure and HLA in healthy donors. Findings and caveats of the study: In an earlier analysis, about 87% or about 30%: the productive usage of most TCR beta V segments. Follow-up analysis later connected one missense variant in DCLRE1C with trimming of TCR beta V- and J-genes.

As concerns this clone: The antigen is unknown.

The CDR3 is 14 amino acids. V lost 7 bases and J 8 bases, leaving 20 bases between the germline ends. CDR1 is ENHRY and CDR2 is SYGVKD in the germline V gene. PCR amplification relied on 60 Vbeta primers (plus 13 Jbeta primers). The repertoire was sequenced with immunoSEQ multiplex PCR; TCRdb's copy has only in-frame clones and lacks some. The sample includes 160,000 or so clones, approximately 79% of them seen just once. V gene TRBV10-3 combines with J gene TRBJ1-1; possibly TRBD1 for D (6 bases). The source material was PBMCs. This receptor was taken from a man in his forties in good health and CMV-seronegative. The DNA for the CDR3 is TGTGCCATCACTGAACCGGACAGTCAAGGAGAAGCTTTCTTT. This encodes CAITEPDSQGEAFF.